This TCR beta chain is drawn from a study of shared clonotypes between healthy human individuals. Repertoires were generated with immunoSEQ multiplex PCR, while TCRdb's copy carries only in-frame clones and drops some. This repertoire shows 800,000 to 950,000 clones, about 96% found once; its top ten account for about 0.25%. CDR3 length equals 17 residues. Germline-derived CDR1 and CDR2 are SEHNR and FQNEAQ (reference sequence). The J segment lost 2 bases and the V segment lost 4 bases, leaving 11 bases of the junction unmatched. CD45RO-negative CD8 cells positively selected for CCR7 made up the naive population, which excluded terminally differentiated effector memory CD45RA+ cells. There were only Caucasian adults among the donors, and all lived in Nashville, Tennessee.

The V gene is TRBV7-9, the J gene TRBJ2-1, with 7 bases fitting TRBD2. Sequenced input: naive CD8+ T cells sorted from blood. This TCR came from a young man in good health. The CDR3 coding sequence is TGTGCCAGCAGCTCCGAAGGGGCGGGAGTAACCTACAATGAGCAGTTCTTC. Protein sequence: CASSSEGAGVTYNEQFF.